These 7 T cell receptor beta chains share one sample of origin, sequenced in a study of CD8+CD57+ T cells in acquired aplastic anemia. Profiling of TCR beta VDJ combinations and CDR3 sequences used genomic DNA as template. TCRdb reprocessed the reads with MiXCR, giving one entry per CDR3 protein. The sample includes around 120,000 distinct CDR3 sequences, 40% of them seen just once. Those patients picked for sequencing had displayed CD8+CD57+ cell expansion on flow cytometry. Material: sorted CD4+, CD8+, or CD8+CD57+ T cells (not recorded which) from PBMCs. The receptors originated from a human donor with aplastic anemia.

The genes are TRBV24-1 and TRBJ1-5; 7 nucleotides line up with TRBD1. The CDR3 is made up of 17 amino acids. Germline assignment: CDR1 KGHDR and CDR2 SFDVKD. V dropped 3 bases and J dropped 4; count of bases not matched to a gene: 11. CDR3 sequence reads: CATSDGTAAGTNQPQHF. The CDR3, as DNA: TGTGCCACCAGTGATGGGACAGCGGCCGGGACTAATCAGCCCCAGCATTTT.

The chain has TRBV6-2 or TRBV6-3 and TRBJ1-5, with 7 bases fitting TRBD1. CDR3 length: 15 residues. Germline V gene lookup returns CDR1 MNHEY and CDR2 SVGEGT. V trimming: 6 bases; J trimming: 2 bases; junction bases outside the gene matches: 7. This CDR3 reads CASRETGNGNQPQHF. DNA for the CDR3: TGTGCCAGCAGAGAGACAGGGAACGGCAATCAGCCCCAGCATTTT.

The rearrangement uses TRBV2 and TRBJ2-7, with TRBD1 identical over 10 bases. Germline CDR1 SNHLY, CDR2 FYNNEI. The CDR3 consists of 15 residues. Germline trimming cut 5 bases from V and 2 bases from J; bases unmatched to any gene: 6. In DNA, the CDR3 is TGTGCCAGCAGTTTCGGGGGGACAGGGGCCTACGAGCAGTACGTC. Translated: CASSFGGTGAYEQYV.

This sequence joins TRBV20-1 and TRBJ2-1, with 7 nucleotides matching TRBD2. CDR1 DFQATT and CDR2 SNEGSKA come from the germline V gene (reference sequence). There are 15 residues in the CDR3. Losses at the gene ends were 6 bases for V and 4 bases for J; bases not matched to a gene: 12. The CDR3 DNA reads as TGCAGTGCCAGCAGGCCAGCGGGGTTGTACAATGAGCAGTTCTTC. It yields the protein CSASRPAGLYNEQFF.

This clonotype turned up a few times. V is TRBV28 and J is TRBJ2-7, with TRBD2 identical over 11 bases. J was trimmed by 4 bases and V by 5 bases; bases with no gene match: 4. CDR1 is MDHEN, CDR2 SYDVKM, per germline. This CDR3 spans 14 amino acids. The CDR3: CASSAGTSGYEQYF. For the CDR3, the DNA is TGTGCCAGCAGTGCCGGGACTAGCGGTTACGAGCAGTACTTC.

This clonotype has more than one count but fewer than ten. The gene calls are TRBV10-2 and TRBJ2-2; no firm D call. V was shortened by 3 bases and J by 5 bases, with 10 bases between the two germline ends. The germline V gene encodes CDR1 WSHSY and CDR2 SAAADI. The CDR3 covers 14 residues. CDR3: CASSDSIGTGELFF. Here the CDR3 DNA reads TGCGCCAGCAGTGATTCGATTGGGACCGGGGAGCTGTTTTTT.

This clonotype occurred once. Being one base from a much bigger clone, this may be a read error. The gene calls are TRBV5-1 and TRBJ2-5; 11 bases are shared with TRBD2. CDR1 SGHRS and CDR2 YFSETQ come from the germline V gene. The CDR3 consists of 15 residues. The junction had 8 bases not matched to a gene; V was cut back by 0 bases and J by 10 bases. CDR3 amino acids: CASSLALAGGSNQYF. CDR3 DNA: TGCGCCAGCAGCTTGGCGCTAGCGGGGGGTAGTAACCAGTACTTC.